This TCR beta chain was observed in a study of shared clonotypes between healthy human individuals. Study as a whole: Each donor contributed plates that comprised three CD4 naive, three CD4 memory, two CD8 naive and one CD8 memory.

Assay used: immunoSEQ multiplex PCR; TCRdb lists only in-frame clones, some missing. The sample has roughly 2 million clones; 90% to 96% are singletons. Points from the study as a whole: Memory subsets had estimated richness that was generally smaller than that of naive subsets. Genetic and exposure-history diversity was limited by the small donor number.

CDR3 size: 13 residues. V was pared by 7 bases and J by 2 bases, with 2 bases of the junction left unmatched. Germline CDR1 is ENHRY and CDR2 is SYGVKD. Notes on this clone: Its antigen is unknown.

Division of CD4+ cells produced a CD45RA+ naive subset and a CD45RA-negative memory subset. The sequence derives from a man younger than 30 in good health. The chain is built from TRBV10-3 and TRBJ2-1; 7 bases are shared with TRBD2. Input material: naive CD4+ T cells sorted from blood. The subset: CD45RA+ positively selected. This chain's CDR3 is CAITREPYNEQFF. The CDR3 coding sequence is TGTGCCATCACGCGGGAGCCCTACAATGAGCAGTTCTTC.